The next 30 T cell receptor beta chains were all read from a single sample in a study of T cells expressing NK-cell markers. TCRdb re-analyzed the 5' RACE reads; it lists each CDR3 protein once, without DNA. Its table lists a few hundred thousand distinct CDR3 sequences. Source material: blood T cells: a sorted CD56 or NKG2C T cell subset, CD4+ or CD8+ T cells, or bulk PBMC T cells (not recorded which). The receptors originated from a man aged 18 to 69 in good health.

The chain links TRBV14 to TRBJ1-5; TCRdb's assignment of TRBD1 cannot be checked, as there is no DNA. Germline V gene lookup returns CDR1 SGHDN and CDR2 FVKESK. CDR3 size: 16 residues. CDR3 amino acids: CASSQVSRDSNQPQHF.

CDR3: CASRRGTSSYNSPLHF. This chain connects TRBV3-1 to TRBJ1-6; TCRdb picks TRBD1, but there is no DNA to check that call. The CDR3 contains 16 residues. Germline CDR1 is LGHDT and CDR2 is YNNKEL (reference sequence).

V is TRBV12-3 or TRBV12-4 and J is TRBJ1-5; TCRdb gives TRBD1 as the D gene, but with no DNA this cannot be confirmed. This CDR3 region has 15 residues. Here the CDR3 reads CASTRGRGSGQPQHF.

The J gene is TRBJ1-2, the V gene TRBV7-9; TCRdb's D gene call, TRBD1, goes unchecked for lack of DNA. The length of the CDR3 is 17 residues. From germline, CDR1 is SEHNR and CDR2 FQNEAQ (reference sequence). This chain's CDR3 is CASSLAGSKGGVYGYTF.

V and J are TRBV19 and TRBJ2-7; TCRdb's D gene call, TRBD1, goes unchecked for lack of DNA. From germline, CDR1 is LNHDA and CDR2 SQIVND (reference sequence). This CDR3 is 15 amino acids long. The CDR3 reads CASGIGGGLNYEQYF.

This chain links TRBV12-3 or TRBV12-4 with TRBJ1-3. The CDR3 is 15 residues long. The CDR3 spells CASTGRGPAGNTIYF.

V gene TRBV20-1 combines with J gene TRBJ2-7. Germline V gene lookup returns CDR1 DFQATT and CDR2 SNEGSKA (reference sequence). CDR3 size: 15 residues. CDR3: CSARPARQSSYEQYF.

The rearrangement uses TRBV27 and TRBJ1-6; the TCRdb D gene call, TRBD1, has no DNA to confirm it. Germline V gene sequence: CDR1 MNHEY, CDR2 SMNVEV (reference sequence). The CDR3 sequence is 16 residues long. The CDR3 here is CASTKSDRGFGSPLHF.

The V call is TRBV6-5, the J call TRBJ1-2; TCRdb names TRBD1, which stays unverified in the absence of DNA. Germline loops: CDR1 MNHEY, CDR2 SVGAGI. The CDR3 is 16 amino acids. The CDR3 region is CASSYTGQAGVGGYTF.

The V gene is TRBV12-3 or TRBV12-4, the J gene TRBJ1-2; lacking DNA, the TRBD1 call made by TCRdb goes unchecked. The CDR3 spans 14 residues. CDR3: CASRRQGGIHGYTF.

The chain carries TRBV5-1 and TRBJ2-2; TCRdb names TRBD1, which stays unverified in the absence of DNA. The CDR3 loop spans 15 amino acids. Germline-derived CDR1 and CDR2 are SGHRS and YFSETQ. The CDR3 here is CAGKRDTTATGELFF.

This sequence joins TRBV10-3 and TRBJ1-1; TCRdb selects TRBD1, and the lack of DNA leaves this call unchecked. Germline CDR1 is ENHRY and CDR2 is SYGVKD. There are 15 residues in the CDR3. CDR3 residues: CAIRKTQGADTEAFF.

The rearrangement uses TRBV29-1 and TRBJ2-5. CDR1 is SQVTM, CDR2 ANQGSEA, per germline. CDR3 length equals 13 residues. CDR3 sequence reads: CSVVEWYQETQYF.

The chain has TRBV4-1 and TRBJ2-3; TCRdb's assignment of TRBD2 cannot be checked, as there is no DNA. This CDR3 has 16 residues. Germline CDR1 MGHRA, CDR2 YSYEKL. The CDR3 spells CASSHGASGGANTQYF.

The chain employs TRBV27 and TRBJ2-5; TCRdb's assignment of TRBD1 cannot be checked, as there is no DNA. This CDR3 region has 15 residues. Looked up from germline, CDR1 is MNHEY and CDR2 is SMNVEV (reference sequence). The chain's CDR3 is CASSPYRGIVETQYF.

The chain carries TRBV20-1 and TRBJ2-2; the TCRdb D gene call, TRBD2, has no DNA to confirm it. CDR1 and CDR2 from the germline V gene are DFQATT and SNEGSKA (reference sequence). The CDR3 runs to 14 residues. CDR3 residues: CSARTSPYTGELFF.

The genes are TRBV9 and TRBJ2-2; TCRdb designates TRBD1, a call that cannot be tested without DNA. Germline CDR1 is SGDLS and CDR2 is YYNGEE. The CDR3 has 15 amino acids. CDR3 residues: CASSVLSALTGELFF.

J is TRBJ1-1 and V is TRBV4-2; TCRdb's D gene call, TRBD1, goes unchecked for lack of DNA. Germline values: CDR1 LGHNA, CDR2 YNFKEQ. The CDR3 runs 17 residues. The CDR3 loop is CASSQGRTGAMNTEAFF.

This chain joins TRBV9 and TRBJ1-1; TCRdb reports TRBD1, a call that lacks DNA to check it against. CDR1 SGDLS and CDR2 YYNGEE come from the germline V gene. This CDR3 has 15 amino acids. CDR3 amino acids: CASSAELTVNTEAFF.

CDR3: CASSQLGSLYNEQFF. J is TRBJ2-1 and V is TRBV4-1; TCRdb reports TRBD1, a call that lacks DNA to check it against. The CDR3 consists of 15 residues. CDR1 and CDR2 (germline): MGHRA, YSYEKL.

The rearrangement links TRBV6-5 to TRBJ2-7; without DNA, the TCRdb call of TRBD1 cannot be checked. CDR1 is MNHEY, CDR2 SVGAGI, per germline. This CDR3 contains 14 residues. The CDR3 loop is CASSYGTQAYEQYF.

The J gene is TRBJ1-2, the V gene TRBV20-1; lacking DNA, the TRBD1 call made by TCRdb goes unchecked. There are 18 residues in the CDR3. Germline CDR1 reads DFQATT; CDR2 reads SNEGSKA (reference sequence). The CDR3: CSADWIRDTVFVNYGYTF.

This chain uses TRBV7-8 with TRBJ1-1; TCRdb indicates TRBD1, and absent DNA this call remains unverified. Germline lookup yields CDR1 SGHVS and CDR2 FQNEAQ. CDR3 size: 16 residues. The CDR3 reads CASSVRDRASKPEAFF.

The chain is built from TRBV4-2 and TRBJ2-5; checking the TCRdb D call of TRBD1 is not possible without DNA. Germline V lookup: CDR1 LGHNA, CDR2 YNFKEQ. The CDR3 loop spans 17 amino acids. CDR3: CASSQDRPKGGRETQYF.

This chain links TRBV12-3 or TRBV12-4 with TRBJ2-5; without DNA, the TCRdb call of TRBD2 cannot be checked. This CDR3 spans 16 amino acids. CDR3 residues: CASSHSSGGARETQYF.

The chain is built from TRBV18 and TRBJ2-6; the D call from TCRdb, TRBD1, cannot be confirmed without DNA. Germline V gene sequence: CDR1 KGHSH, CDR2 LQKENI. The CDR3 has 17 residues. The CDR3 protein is CASSRQGASSGANVLTF.

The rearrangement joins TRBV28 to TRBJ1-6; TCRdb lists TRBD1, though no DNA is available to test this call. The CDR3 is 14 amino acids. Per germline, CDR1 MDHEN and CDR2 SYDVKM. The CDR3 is CASSLDRVNSPLHF. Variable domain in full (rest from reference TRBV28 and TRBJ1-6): DVKVTQSSRYLVKRTGEKVFLECVQDMDHENMFWYRQDPGLGLRLIYFSYDVKMKEKGDIPEGYSVSREKKERFSLILESASTNQTSMYLCASSLDRVNSPLHFGNGTRLTVT.

The CDR3 loop reads CASSEAWSLRQPQHF. The J gene is TRBJ1-5, the V gene TRBV6-1. Germline CDR1 MNHNS, CDR2 SASEGT. CDR3 length equals 15 residues.

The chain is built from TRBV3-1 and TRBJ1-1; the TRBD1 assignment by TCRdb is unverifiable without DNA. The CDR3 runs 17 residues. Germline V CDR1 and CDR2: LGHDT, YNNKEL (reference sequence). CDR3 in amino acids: CASSHSYGQGRNTEAFF.

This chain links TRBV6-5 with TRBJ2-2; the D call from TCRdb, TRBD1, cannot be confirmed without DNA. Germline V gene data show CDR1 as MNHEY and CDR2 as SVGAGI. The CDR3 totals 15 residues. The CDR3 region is CASSYSGGMAGELFF.